This TCR beta chain was identified during a study of Ad26.COV2.S vaccination and SARS-CoV-2 variants. At the level of the study: Sample donor was a member of the COV1001 Ad26.COV2.S trial arm. Ad26.COV2.S given intramuscularly, once or twice 56 days apart.

The treatment here: about 20 received Ad26.COV2.S at low or high dose, single or two shots; 5 received placebo; per-sample allocation not given. Day 63 following the first vaccine or placebo injection was when the samples were taken. An 18-55-year-old adult in Boston served as donor. Vaccine was an Ad26 vector expressing Wuhan-strain SARS-CoV-2 spike. Germline CDR1 reads SNHLY; CDR2 reads FYNNEI. Trimming took off 7 bases at V and 1 base at J, with 5 bases between the two ends. The CDR3 sequence is 11 residues long. Here immunoSEQ multiplex PCR was the method, and the copy in TCRdb shows in-frame clones only, minus some. This sample carries 250,000 to 300,000 clones, approximately 89% of them seen once, and the ten largest clones take more than 2.5%.

The V and J genes are TRBV2 and TRBJ2-7; unclear D gene. This TCR came from a person between 18 and 60 years old who received the Ad26.COV2.S COVID-19 vaccine or a placebo. The sample here was peripheral blood, taken in a trial of Ad26.COV2.S vaccine versus placebo. CDR3: CASTGSYEQYF. In DNA form, the CDR3 reads TGTGCCAGCACAGGTTCCTACGAGCAGTACTTC.